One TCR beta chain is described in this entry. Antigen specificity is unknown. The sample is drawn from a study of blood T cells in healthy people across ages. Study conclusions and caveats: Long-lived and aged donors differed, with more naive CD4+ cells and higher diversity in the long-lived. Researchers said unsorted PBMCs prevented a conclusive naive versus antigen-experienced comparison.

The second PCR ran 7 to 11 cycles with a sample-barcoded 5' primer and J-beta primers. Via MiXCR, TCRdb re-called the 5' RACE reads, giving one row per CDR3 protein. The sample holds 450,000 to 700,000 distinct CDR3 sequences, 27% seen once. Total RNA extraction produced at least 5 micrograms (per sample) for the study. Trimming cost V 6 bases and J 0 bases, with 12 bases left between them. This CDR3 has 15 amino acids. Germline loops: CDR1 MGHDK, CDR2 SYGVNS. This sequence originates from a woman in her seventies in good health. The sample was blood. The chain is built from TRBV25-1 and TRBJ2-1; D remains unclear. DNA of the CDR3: TGTGCCAGCAGCCCTGTGGACGGCTCCTACAATGAGCAGTTCTTC. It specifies CASSPVDGSYNEQFF.